What follows are 29 T cell receptor beta chains derived from one specimen sequenced in a study of response to subunit inactivated influenza vaccine. TCRdb re-derived calls from the RT-PCR reads in MiXCR, one entry per CDR3 protein. The repertoire holds about 530,000 distinct CDR3 sequences, with about 10% as singletons. Specimen: PBMCs from blood, collected on the day of vaccination. Source of these receptors: a middle-aged man who received an inactivated influenza vaccine.

In this sample, this clonotype turned up many times. The V and J genes are TRBV28 and TRBJ2-1, with D perhaps TRBD2 (5 bases). Germline V gives CDR1 MDHEN, CDR2 SYDVKM. V lost 4 bases to trimming and J lost 5 bases, with 6 bases between them. The CDR3 extends over 12 amino acids. For the CDR3, the DNA is TGTGCCAGCAGTTACGGGGACAATGAGCAGTTCTTC. Its protein product is CASSYGDNEQFF.

The chain combines TRBV4-3 with TRBJ1-4; D unresolved. In germline, CDR1 is LGHNA, CDR2 YSLEER. The V end lost 2 bases, the J end lost 0 bases, and 13 bases lay between the germline ends. CDR3 length: 17 amino acids. The CDR3 reads CASSQSVWDATNEKLFF. The CDR3 DNA is TGCGCCAGCAGCCAATCAGTTTGGGATGCAACTAATGAAAAACTGTTTTTT.

This clonotype was observed a few times. This chain connects TRBV11-2 to TRBJ2-3; 11 bases are a match to TRBD2. The junction had 8 bases not matched to a gene; V was cut back by 2 bases and J by 7 bases. Per germline, CDR1 SGHAT and CDR2 FQNNGV. The CDR3 length is 16 residues. The CDR3 region has the DNA TGTGCCAGCAGCTTAATAGCGGGGGGGCTCTGGAATACGCAGTATTTT. This gives the protein CASSLIAGGLWNTQYF.

The chain joins TRBV27 to TRBJ2-1; TRBD2 matches 8 bases. The junction had 4 bases not matched to a gene; V was cut back by 3 bases and J by 6 bases. This CDR3 region has 14 residues. Germline V gene data show CDR1 as MNHEY and CDR2 as SMNVEV (reference sequence). The chain's CDR3 is CASSFYGRANEQFF. The CDR3 nucleotides read TGTGCCAGCAGTTTTTACGGGAGGGCCAATGAGCAGTTCTTC.

This clonotype was observed a handful of times. The V gene is TRBV24-1, the J gene TRBJ2-1; TRBD2 aligns across 11 bases. The junction had 5 bases not matched to a gene; V was cut back by 4 bases and J by 7 bases. Germline CDR1 reads KGHDR; CDR2 reads SFDVKD. The CDR3 runs to 15 residues. DNA for the CDR3: TGTGCCACCAGTGAGCTAGCGGGAGGATCAAATGAGCAGTTCTTC. It yields the protein CATSELAGGSNEQFF.

This clonotype was seen ten or more times. V is TRBV7-2 and J is TRBJ2-7; 7 nucleotides align to TRBD1. V lost 5 bases to trimming and J lost 1 base; unmatched junction nucleotides: 2. Germline lookup yields CDR1 SGHTA and CDR2 FQGNSA. The CDR3 sequence is 13 residues long. Here the CDR3 reads CASSRQGSYEQYF. As DNA, the CDR3 is TGTGCCAGCAGCAGACAGGGATCCTACGAGCAGTACTTC.

A few counts support this clonotype. V gene TRBV25-1 combines with J gene TRBJ2-1; either TRBD1 or TRBD2 may supply D (5 bases each). Germline V CDR1 and CDR2: MGHDK, SYGVNS. The V end was cut by 1 base, the J end by 7 bases, with 23 bases between. This CDR3 spans 18 amino acids. The DNA for the CDR3 is TGTGCCAGCAGTGAATTTGGGTCGAGAGCAGGGAGAACTAATGAGCAGTTCTTC. Its protein product is CASSEFGSRAGRTNEQFF. Looking up the rest from reference TRBV25-1 and TRBJ2-1 gives the full variable domain: EADIYQTPRYLVIGTGKKITLECSQTMGHDKMYWYQQDPGMELHLIHYSYGVNSTEKGDLSSESTVSRIRTEHFPLTLESARPSHTSQYLCASSEFGSRAGRTNEQFFGPGTRLTVL.

This clonotype was picked up many times. This rearrangement joins TRBV29-1 to TRBJ2-7; 9 nucleotides line up with TRBD2. The CDR3 has 14 residues. Germline V gene data show CDR1 as SQVTM and CDR2 as ANQGSEA. Trimming took 4 bases from V and 2 from J; bases not matched to a gene: 6. The CDR3 DNA is TGCAGCGTTGCGGTTCCTAGCGGGACCTACGAGCAGTACTTC. It codes for CSVAVPSGTYEQYF.

This clonotype was recorded at least ten times. This chain joins TRBV12-3 or TRBV12-4 and TRBJ1-6; TRBD1 matches 8 bases. The CDR3 consists of 21 residues. Losses at the gene ends were 3 bases for V and 0 bases for J; bases not matched to a gene: 16. The CDR3 nucleotides read TGTGCCAGCAGTTTTCCCCCCCCACGACAGGGGCCGAGCTCCTATAATTCACCCCTCCACTTT. Protein product: CASSFPPPRQGPSSYNSPLHF.

This chain connects TRBV20-1 to TRBJ2-3; 15 nucleotides align to TRBD2. With 3 bases clipped from V and 9 bases from J, the junction kept 7 bases outside the gene matches. CDR3 size: 15 residues. CDR1 is DFQATT, CDR2 SNEGSKA, per germline (reference sequence). CDR3: CSASRTSGGERTQYF. In nucleotides, the CDR3 is TGCAGTGCTAGTCGGACTAGCGGGGGGGAGAGGACGCAGTATTTT.

This CDR3 is CASSSTRINRVTEAFF. CDR3 nucleotide sequence: TGCGCCAGCAGCTCTACCCGGATAAACAGGGTCACTGAAGCTTTCTTT. This sequence joins TRBV5-1 and TRBJ1-1; TRBD1 might be the D (6 bases). The CDR3 covers 16 residues. CDR1 SGHRS and CDR2 YFSETQ come from the germline V gene. V was clipped by 3 bases and J by 4 bases, with 19 bases between them.

There are a few counts of this clonotype. The chain has TRBV10-3 and TRBJ2-5; TRBD2 is a possible D gene (6 bases). The CDR3 consists of 14 residues. Per the germline V gene, CDR1 is ENHRY and CDR2 is SYGVKD. V lost 4 bases and J lost 5, with 14 bases in between. As DNA, the CDR3 is TGTGCCATCAGTGTTAGTACTAGCCGGGAGACCCAGTACTTC. Translated, it gives CAISVSTSRETQYF.

This rearrangement joins TRBV20-1 to TRBJ1-5; D unclear. In germline, CDR1 is DFQATT, CDR2 SNEGSKA (reference sequence). V was trimmed by 3 bases and J by 0 bases, leaving 15 bases between them. CDR3 length: 16 amino acids. Here the CDR3 reads CSASPEGSYSNQPQHF. CDR3 in DNA: TGCAGTGCTAGCCCCGAGGGTAGTTATAGCAATCAGCCCCAGCATTTT.

This clonotype showed up just a few times. J is TRBJ2-3 and V is TRBV12-3 or TRBV12-4; D perhaps matches TRBD1 (6 bases). This CDR3 contains 15 residues. The V and J ends lost 2 bases and 0 bases respectively, with 9 bases between them. This CDR3 is CASSLQGFSTDTQYF. CDR3 DNA sequence: TGTGCCAGCAGTTTACAGGGGTTCAGCACAGATACGCAGTATTTT.

This clonotype appeared a few times. The rearrangement uses TRBV5-5 and TRBJ2-1; D unresolved. Trimming took 0 bases from V and 9 from J, leaving 10 bases between them. Germline CDR1 and CDR2: SGHKS and YYEKEE (reference sequence). The CDR3 runs to 13 residues. The DNA for the CDR3 is TGTGCCAGCAGCTTGGCCGTAGTGCCTGAGCAGTTCTTC. This encodes CASSLAVVPEQFF.

The sample holds a few counts of this clonotype. The V call is TRBV7-2, the J call TRBJ2-1; TRBD2 aligns across 9 bases. Trimming at V came to 5 bases and at J to 0 bases, leaving 5 bases not matched to a gene. CDR1 is SGHTA and CDR2 is FQGNSA in the germline V gene. This CDR3 spans 16 amino acids. The CDR3 sequence: CASSPLAGVSYNEQFF. The DNA of the CDR3 is TGTGCCAGCAGCCCCTTAGCGGGAGTCTCCTACAATGAGCAGTTCTTC.

CDR3 in amino acids: CASRSGQGHTGELFF. CDR3 nucleotide sequence: TGTGCCAGCAGATCCGGACAGGGACACACCGGGGAGCTGTTTTTT. The gene calls are TRBV6-1 and TRBJ2-2; TRBD1 matches at 8 bases. CDR1 and CDR2 from the germline V gene are MNHNS and SASEGT. This CDR3 has 15 residues. V was clipped by 6 bases and J by 3 bases; unmatched bases: 6.

This clonotype was found a few times. The chain joins TRBV29-1 to TRBJ2-5; 8 bases are a match to TRBD2. Per the germline V gene, CDR1 is SQVTM and CDR2 is ANQGSEA. The ends lost 1 base at V and 5 bases at J; junction bases unmatched: 18. CDR3 length equals 18 residues. DNA of the CDR3: TGCAGCGTTGAAGGGATCGTCTTGGCGGGAGGCCGGTGGGAGACCCAGTACTTC. Translation gives CSVEGIVLAGGRWETQYF.

This clonotype was counted between two and nine times. The J gene is TRBJ1-3, the V gene TRBV20-1, with D tentatively TRBD1 (6 bases). The CDR3 has 14 amino acids. The V and J ends lost 1 base and 2 bases respectively, with 9 bases between them. The germline CDR1 and CDR2 sequences are DFQATT and SNEGSKA (reference sequence). The CDR3 reads CSARVPGAGNTIYF. The CDR3 coding sequence is TGCAGTGCTAGAGTTCCAGGGGCTGGAAACACCATATATTTT.

J is TRBJ2-5 and V is TRBV7-2; 8 bases line up with TRBD2. Germline assignment: CDR1 SGHTA and CDR2 FQGNSA. V was pared by 7 bases and J by 2 bases, with 9 bases of the junction left unmatched. The CDR3 totals 15 residues. CDR3 loop: CASTLSGLEQETQYF. In nucleotides, the CDR3 is TGTGCCAGCACCTTGTCGGGACTAGAGCAAGAGACCCAGTACTTC.

This clonotype was observed a handful of times. This chain uses TRBV10-1 with TRBJ1-6; unclear D gene. There are 15 residues in the CDR3. With 10 bases removed from V and 0 bases from J, the gap between germline ends came to 13 bases. Germline V gene sequence: CDR1 WNHNN, CDR2 SYGVQD (reference sequence). CDR3 sequence (DNA): TGCGCCAACGCCGGCATGAGCTCCTATAATTCACCCCTCCACTTT. This gives the protein CANAGMSSYNSPLHF.

The table lists this clonotype with a few counts. The CDR3 here is CASSVGRNSPLHF. CDR3 in DNA: TGTGCCAGCAGCGTAGGGCGGAATTCACCCCTCCACTTT. This chain connects TRBV11-2 to TRBJ1-6; no clear D. The germline gives CDR1 SGHAT, CDR2 FQNNGV. This CDR3 comprises 13 residues. Trimming pared 5 bases from V and 7 bases from J, leaving 9 bases between.

This clonotype was seen more than once but under ten times. This chain connects TRBV7-6 to TRBJ2-3, with 11 bases matching TRBD2. Germline values: CDR1 SGHVS, CDR2 FNYEAQ. With 0 bases clipped from V and 5 bases from J, the junction kept 7 bases outside the gene matches. The CDR3 consists of 17 residues. The CDR3 region has the DNA TGTGCCAGCAGCTTAGCTAGCGGGAGGGCCGAGGGAGATACGCAGTATTTT. This encodes CASSLASGRAEGDTQYF. Based on the CDR3 plus reference TRBV7-6 and TRBJ2-3, the full variable domain is GAGVSQSPRYKVTKRGQDVALRCDPISGHVSLYWYRQALGQGPEFLTYFNYEAQQDKSGLPNDRFSAERPEGSISTLTIQRTEQRDSAMYRCASSLASGRAEGDTQYFGPGTRLTVL.

This chain joins TRBV5-1 and TRBJ2-3, with D possibly TRBD2 on 7 matching bases. The V and J ends lost 0 bases and 6 bases respectively, with 14 bases between them. Germline assignment: CDR1 SGHRS and CDR2 YFSETQ. The CDR3 is 15 amino acids. The CDR3 DNA follows: TGCGCCAGCAGCTTGGCCAGGGGAGGGACGGATACGCAGTATTTT. Protein product: CASSLARGGTDTQYF.

The chain links TRBV3-1 to TRBJ1-3; D uncertain. V shed 1 base and J shed 5 bases, with 3 bases lying between them. The CDR3 is 12 amino acids. The V gene's germline CDR1 is LGHDT and CDR2 YNNKEL (reference sequence). Here the CDR3 DNA reads TGTGCCAGCAGCCAAGGAAGAAACACCATATATTTT. Protein product: CASSQGRNTIYF.

This clonotype has just a few counts. The chain has TRBV2 and TRBJ2-1; D remains unclear. CDR3 size: 17 residues. Looked up from germline, CDR1 is SNHLY and CDR2 is FYNNEI. Trimming shortened V by 6 bases and J by 0 bases, and 18 bases separated the two germline ends. CDR3 sequence (DNA): TGTGCCAGCAGGGAACACCCCAGTGGTCCCTCCTACAATGAGCAGTTCTTC. This sequence encodes CASREHPSGPSYNEQFF.

In its sample, this clonotype was seen a few times. The rearrangement uses TRBV4-1 and TRBJ1-6; the match to TRBD1 covers 8 bases. This CDR3 has 18 amino acids. Germline CDR1 is MGHRA and CDR2 is YSYEKL. With V trimmed by 2 bases and J by 7 bases, 13 bases remained unmatched. The CDR3 sequence: CASSQPYLGGQVNSPLHF. CDR3 nucleotide sequence: TGCGCCAGCAGCCAACCTTACCTCGGGGGACAGGTCAATTCACCCCTCCACTTT.

The chain is built from TRBV7-2 and TRBJ2-3; possibly TRBD2 for D (6 bases). Germline CDR1 is SGHTA and CDR2 is FQGNSA. The CDR3 runs to 17 residues. The germline V and J ends were trimmed by 1 base and 0 bases, with 14 bases remaining between them. The CDR3 DNA reads as TGTGCCAGCAGCTTAGTGGGGGGTCTAGCTAGCACAGATACGCAGTATTTT. The encoded protein is CASSLVGGLASTDTQYF.

V gene TRBV15 combines with J gene TRBJ2-2; 8 nucleotides align to TRBD1. Germline assignment: CDR1 LNHNV and CDR2 YYDKDF (reference sequence). CDR3 length equals 15 residues. The trim removed 3 bases at V and 4 bases at J, leaving 4 bases unmatched. This CDR3 reads CATSRKTGGTGELFF. CDR3 bases: TGTGCCACCAGCAGGAAAACAGGGGGCACCGGGGAGCTGTTTTTT.